These T cell receptor beta chains were read from a single sample in a study of T cells in localized non-small cell lung cancer. Only in-frame clones appear in the TCRdb table, and some are missing; sequencing was by immunoSEQ multiplex PCR. The data hold some 78,000 clones, with 70% to 90% observed a single time. The source was peripheral blood, collected before any cancer treatment. The receptors here all came from a man aged 35 to 69 with stage I lung adenocarcinoma. CDR3s include the opening cysteine and the closing phenylalanine or tryptophan. The D gene is left open where the match is weak. Clone size, where shown, is once, few, many, or a class for clones that have expanded.

len	v_gene	abundance	j_gene	d_gene	CDR3nt	CDR3aa
16	TRBV11-2	-	TRBJ1-2	-	TGTGCCAGCAGCCCTTTGCGTGGACGGACGAACTATGGCTACACCTTC	CASSPLRGRTNYGYTF
15	TRBV4-2	-	TRBJ1-2	-	TGTGCCAGCAGCCAAGATTTGAGCAAGAACTATGGCTACACCTTC	CASSQDLSKNYGYTF
18	TRBV11-2	-	TRBJ1-1	TRBD1	TGTGCCAGCAGCACAAGATTCCAGACAGGGGTAGAGAACACTGAAGCTTTCTTT	CASSTRFQTGVENTEAFF
14	TRBV5-1	-	TRBJ1-2	-	TGCGCCAGCAGCCCAGGGATTTCTAACTATGGCTACACCTTC	CASSPGISNYGYTF
15	TRBV7-9	-	TRBJ1-2	-	TGTGCCAGCAGCACCCTCGGCGGGGGCAACTATGGCTACACCTTC	CASSTLGGGNYGYTF
17	TRBV5-1	-	TRBJ2-6	-	TGCGCCAGCAGCTTGTCCGGCCAAAGCTCTGGGGCCAACGTCCTGACTTTC	CASSLSGQSSGANVLTF
18	TRBV5-1	-	TRBJ2-3	TRBD2	TGCGCCAGCAGCTTATACCCTAGCGGTCCGTATGGAGCAGATACGCAGTATTTT	CASSLYPSGPYGADTQYF
12	TRBV6-9	-	TRBJ1-5	-	TGTGACTCGGTGCAGGGAAATCAGCCCCAGCATTTT	CDSVQGNQPQHF
14	TRBV5-1	-	TRBJ2-3	-	TGCGCCAGCAGCTTGAACACGATCACAGATACGCAGTATTTT	CASSLNTITDTQYF
14	TRBV7-8	-	TRBJ2-7	-	TGTGCCAGCAGCGCACTAGCCTATACCTACGAGCAGTACTTC	CASSALAYTYEQYF
16	TRBV30	-	TRBJ1-3	-	TGTGCCTGGAGTGGTATTTCACGCGGGTATGGAAACACCATATATTTT	CAWSGISRGYGNTIYF
14	TRBV6-6	-	TRBJ1-5	-	TGTGCCAGCAGTTACAACAGCCTTAATCAGCCCCAGCATTTT	CASSYNSLNQPQHF
16	TRBV4-1	-	TRBJ1-5	-	TGCGCCAGCAGCCAAGTCGGGGGGAATAGCAATCAGCCCCAGCATTTT	CASSQVGGNSNQPQHF
15	TRBV6-1	-	TRBJ1-5	TRBD1	TGTGCCAGCAGTACAGCAGGGACAGAGAATCAGCCCCAGCATTTT	CASSTAGTENQPQHF
15	TRBV5-1	-	TRBJ2-3	-	TGCGCCAGCAGCGATAGCGGTTTCATGACCGATACGCAGTATTTT	CASSDSGFMTDTQYF
15	TRBV6-5	-	TRBJ2-5	-	TGTGCCAGCAGTTACTCGATACAGGGTCCAGGGACCCAGTACTTC	CASSYSIQGPGTQYF
14	TRBV27	-	TRBJ1-1	TRBD1	TGTGCCAGCAGTTGGACAGGGGCCAACACTGAAGCTTTCTTT	CASSWTGANTEAFF
17	TRBV14	-	TRBJ2-7	TRBD2	TGTGCCAGCAGCCTAGGTGGGACTAGCGGGAGCTCCTACGAGCAGTACTTC	CASSLGGTSGSSYEQYF
16	TRBV9	once	TRBJ2-5	-	TGTGCCAGCAGCGTAACAGGGGGCGGGAGGCAAGAGACCCAGTACTTC	CASSVTGGGRQETQYF
13	TRBV11-1	-	TRBJ2-7	-	TGTGCCAGCAGCTTAGGGGTAAACGACGAGCAGTACTTC	CASSLGVNDEQYF
14	TRBV30	-	TRBJ1-2	-	TGTGCCAGGGGGGGCGGTGGGGCTAACTATGGCTACACCTTC	CARGGGGANYGYTF
13	TRBV7-9	once	TRBJ2-1	TRBD1	TGTGCCAGCAGCCGGACAGGATACAATGAGCAGTTCTTC	CASSRTGYNEQFF